This T cell receptor (beta chain) is from a study of T cell responses to AZD1222 COVID-19 vaccine. Analyses pooled second doses at about 4 or about 12 weeks. Germline V CDR1 and CDR2: SGHDT, YYEEEE. CDR3 size: 13 residues. V gave up 4 bases and J gave up 5 bases; unmatched junction bases: 2. Repertoires were generated with immunoSEQ multiplex PCR, while TCRdb's copy carries only in-frame clones and drops some. The sample consists of approximately 93,000 clones, 75% to 90% of them appearing once. The chain is built from TRBV5-6 and TRBJ1-2; 10 positions agree with TRBD1. This sequence originates from an adult who received the AZD1222 COVID-19 vaccine. Source: peripheral blood, taken 28 days after the second AZD1222 dose. This chain's CDR3 is CASSGTGAYGYTF. CDR3 bases: TGTGCCAGCAGCGGGACAGGGGCATATGGCTACACCTTC.